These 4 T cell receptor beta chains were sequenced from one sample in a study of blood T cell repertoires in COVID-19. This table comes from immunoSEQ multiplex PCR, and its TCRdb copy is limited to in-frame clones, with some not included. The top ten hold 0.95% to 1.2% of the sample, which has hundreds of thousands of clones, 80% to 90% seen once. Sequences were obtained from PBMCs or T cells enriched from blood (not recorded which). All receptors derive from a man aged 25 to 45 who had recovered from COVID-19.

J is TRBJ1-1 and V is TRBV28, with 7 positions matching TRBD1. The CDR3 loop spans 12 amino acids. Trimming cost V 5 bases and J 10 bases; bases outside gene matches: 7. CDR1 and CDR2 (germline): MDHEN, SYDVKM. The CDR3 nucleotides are TGTGCCAGCAGTCGGGAGAGGGGGCGAGCTTTCTTT. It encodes CASSRERGRAFF.

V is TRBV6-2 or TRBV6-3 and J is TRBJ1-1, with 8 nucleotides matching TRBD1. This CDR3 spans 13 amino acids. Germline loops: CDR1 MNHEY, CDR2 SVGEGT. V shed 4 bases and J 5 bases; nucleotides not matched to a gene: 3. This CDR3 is CASSSGGRTEAFF. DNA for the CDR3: TGTGCCAGCAGTTCAGGGGGCAGGACTGAAGCTTTCTTT.

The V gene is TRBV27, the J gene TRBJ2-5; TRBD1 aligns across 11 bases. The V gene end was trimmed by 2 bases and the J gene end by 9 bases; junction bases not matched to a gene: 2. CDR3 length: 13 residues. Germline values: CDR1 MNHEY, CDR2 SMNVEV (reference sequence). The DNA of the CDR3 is TGTGCCAGCAGTTTAGGACAGGGGGCTGCCCAGTACTTC. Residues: CASSLGQGAAQYF.

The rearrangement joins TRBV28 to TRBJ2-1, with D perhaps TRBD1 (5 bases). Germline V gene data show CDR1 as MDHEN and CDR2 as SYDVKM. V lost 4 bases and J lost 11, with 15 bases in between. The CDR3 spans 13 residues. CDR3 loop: CASSSTGPYQQFF. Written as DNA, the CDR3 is TGTGCCAGCAGTTCAACAGGCCCATACCAGCAGTTCTTC.